This passage covers 25 T cell receptor beta chains from one sample sequenced in a study of HIV-infected children after antiretroviral therapy interruption. Treatment noted: PENTA 11 planned treatment interruption arm or continuous ART arm. The TCR library was built from RNA with a 3' RACE protocol and unique molecular identifiers. TCRdb re-derived calls from the 3' RACE reads in MiXCR, one entry per CDR3 protein. The sample lists about 37,000 distinct CDR3 sequences; about 6% were seen once. The material sequenced was CD45RA+ CD4+ T cells from PBMCs, pooled from several time points, taken from a donor given antiretroviral therapy, either interrupted or continuous. Subset in this sample: naive CD4+ CD45RA+ CD45RO- T cells. The receptors come from a pool of human donors with HIV.

This clonotype was found many times. J is TRBJ2-5 and V is TRBV6-5, with D perhaps TRBD2 (5 bases). The CDR3 consists of 14 residues. The germline V gene has CDR1 MNHEY and CDR2 SVGAGI. The ends were cut back, 6 bases at V and 5 bases at J, with 16 bases in the middle. The CDR3 loop is CASSRGLSRETQYF. DNA of the CDR3: TGTGCCAGCAGCCGTGGACTTTCCAGGGAGACCCAGTACTTC.

This clonotype was seen ten or more times. This chain joins TRBV12-3 or TRBV12-4 and TRBJ1-2; possible D gene TRBD1, 6 bases. Trimming took 5 bases from V and 8 from J, leaving 12 bases between them. The CDR3 extends over 12 amino acids. The CDR3 coding sequence is TGTGCCAGCAGTCCGAGGACAGACGGCTACACCTTC. Translated, it gives CASSPRTDGYTF.

This clonotype appeared many times. The chain uses TRBV3-1 and TRBJ2-1; TRBD1 matches at 8 bases. Germline-derived CDR1 and CDR2 are LGHDT and YNNKEL (reference sequence). The CDR3 contains 15 residues. V dropped 6 bases and J dropped 3; count of bases not matched to a gene: 7. DNA of the CDR3: TGTGCCAGCAGTTCAGGACAGGGAAACTACAATGAGCAGTTCTTC. This encodes CASSSGQGNYNEQFF.

This clonotype occurred many times. The V call is TRBV4-2, the J call TRBJ2-7; D not certain. This CDR3 has 12 amino acids. V was clipped by 1 base and J by 7 bases, with 8 bases between them. Germline CDR1 LGHNA, CDR2 YNFKEQ. CDR3 sequence: CASSQAFGEQYF. The CDR3 DNA reads as TGTGCCAGCAGCCAAGCGTTTGGGGAGCAGTACTTC.

This clonotype showed up many times. The rearrangement uses TRBV20-1 and TRBJ1-4; D not certain. V gave up 7 bases and J gave up 4 bases, with 16 bases separating them. Germline V gives CDR1 DFQATT, CDR2 SNEGSKA (reference sequence). The CDR3 has 14 residues. CDR3 amino acids: CSVTTGPGNEKLFF. CDR3 bases: TGCAGTGTCACGACCGGACCGGGTAATGAAAAACTGTTTTTT.

This clonotype was observed at least ten times. V usage is TRBV12-3 or TRBV12-4 and J usage is TRBJ1-5; a possible D gene is TRBD1 (5 bases). This CDR3 region has 14 residues. V lost 5 bases, J lost 5 bases, and 13 bases lay in between. This CDR3 is CASSPRGVHQPQHF. The CDR3, as DNA: TGTGCCAGCAGTCCCCGGGGGGTACATCAGCCCCAGCATTTT.

This clonotype was seen a few times. This chain links TRBV4-2 with TRBJ2-3; 7 bases are a match to TRBD1. V was pared by 1 base and J by 0 bases, with 4 bases of the junction left unmatched. Per the germline V gene, CDR1 is LGHNA and CDR2 is YNFKEQ. There are 16 residues in the CDR3. The CDR3 nucleotides read TGTGCCAGCAGCCAAGCTCACAGGGGTAGCACAGATACGCAGTATTTT. Translation gives CASSQAHRGSTDTQYF.

The DNA for the CDR3 is TGTGCCAGCAGCCACCAAACGCGGACTAGCGGGAGCCCAGATACGCAGTATTTT. As protein: CASSHQTRTSGSPDTQYF. The chain uses TRBV4-2 and TRBJ2-3, with 13 bases that match TRBD2. The CDR3 has 18 amino acids. The trim removed 3 bases at V and 4 bases at J, leaving 10 bases unmatched. The germline CDR1 and CDR2 sequences are LGHNA and YNFKEQ.

The chain has TRBV27 and TRBJ1-1; TRBD1 might be the D (5 bases). The V and J ends lost 7 bases and 5 bases respectively, with 17 bases between them. Germline V gene lookup returns CDR1 MNHEY and CDR2 SMNVEV (reference sequence). CDR3 size: 14 residues. CDR3 region: CASTRTPGETEAFF. CDR3 sequence (DNA): TGTGCCAGCACCAGGACACCCGGGGAGACTGAAGCTTTCTTT.

This clonotype was counted many times. The chain links TRBV5-5 to TRBJ1-5; tentatively, D is TRBD1 (5 bases). Germline CDR1 reads SGHKS; CDR2 reads YYEKEE (reference sequence). Trimming stripped 0 bases from V and 2 bases from J, with 6 bases between. This CDR3 has 14 amino acids. The CDR3 region has the DNA TGTGCCAGCAGCTTGGAACAGGGCAATCAGCCCCAGCATTTT. This sequence encodes CASSLEQGNQPQHF. The entire variable domain, with the rest obtained from reference TRBV5-5 and TRBJ1-5, is as follows: DAGVTQSPTHLIKTRGQQVTLRCSPISGHKSVSWYQQVLGQGPQFIFQYYEKEERGRGNFPDRFSARQFPNYSSELNVNALLLGDSALYLCASSLEQGNQPQHFGDGTRLSIL.

The sample holds a few counts of this clonotype. The genes are TRBV6-1 and TRBJ2-1; TRBD2 agrees at 7 bases. The CDR3 contains 17 residues. Germline CDR1 is MNHNS and CDR2 is SASEGT. Germline trimming cut 1 base from V and 4 bases from J; bases unmatched to any gene: 10. CDR3 amino acids: CASSEDSKWGGYNEQFF. CDR3 coding DNA: TGTGCCAGCAGTGAAGATTCTAAGTGGGGGGGATACAATGAGCAGTTCTTC.

In this sample, this clonotype turned up many times. V usage is TRBV6-2 or TRBV6-3 and J usage is TRBJ2-7; 10 bases align to TRBD2. This CDR3 is 14 amino acids long. CDR1 and CDR2 from the germline V gene are MNHEY and SVGEGT. J gave up 5 bases and V 0 bases, and 1 base lay outside the gene matches. This chain's CDR3 is CASSYSSGGDEQYF. The CDR3 nucleotides read TGTGCCAGCAGTTACTCGAGCGGGGGGGACGAGCAGTACTTC.

This clonotype was seen repeatedly, ten times or more. DNA of the CDR3: TGTGCCAGCAGCTTACGCGGGGGGGCACGGGAGACCCAGTACTTC. Translated: CASSLRGGARETQYF. This chain uses TRBV7-2 with TRBJ2-5; 9 positions match TRBD2. From germline, CDR1 is SGHTA and CDR2 FQGNSA. V gave up 2 bases and J gave up 5 bases; unmatched junction bases: 6. The CDR3 loop spans 15 amino acids.

The J gene is TRBJ2-7, the V gene TRBV6-6; D is unresolved. CDR3 length equals 13 residues. Deletions cut 7 bases from V and 3 bases from J, with 13 bases between. Germline values: CDR1 MNHNY, CDR2 SVGAGI (reference sequence). CDR3 nucleotides: TGTGCCAGCACCAGGACCGAGAGCTACGAGCAGTACTTC. It encodes CASTRTESYEQYF.

In this sample, this clonotype turned up many times. V gene TRBV28 combines with J gene TRBJ2-5, with D unresolved. Germline-derived CDR1 and CDR2 are MDHEN and SYDVKM. The V end lost 7 bases, the J end lost 4 bases, and 4 bases lay between the germline ends. This CDR3 has 10 amino acids. DNA for the CDR3: TGTGCCAGCATGCTAGAGACCCAGTACTTC. Translation: CASMLETQYF.

This clonotype has only a few counts. The chain joins TRBV11-2 to TRBJ1-2; a weak D match, TRBD1 (6 bases). Germline V gene data show CDR1 as SGHAT and CDR2 as FQNNGV. There are 16 residues in the CDR3. V was shortened by 4 bases and J by 2 bases, with 17 bases between the two germline ends. CDR3 bases: TGTGCCAGCAGCTACATTTCCCGGGACAAGAACTATGGCTACACCTTC. This translates into CASSYISRDKNYGYTF.

In its sample, this clonotype was seen many times. This chain connects TRBV4-2 to TRBJ2-7, with a weak D call TRBD2 (5 bases). Germline assignment: CDR1 LGHNA and CDR2 YNFKEQ. V was pared by 4 bases and J by 1 base, with 14 bases between. The CDR3 is 15 residues long. The CDR3 sequence: CASSPRSGLSYEQYF. The CDR3 nucleotides read TGTGCCAGCAGCCCCAGGTCTGGACTTTCCTACGAGCAGTACTTC.

This clonotype was found many times. J is TRBJ2-5 and V is TRBV28; 7 bases align to TRBD2. V lost 7 bases, J lost 1 base, and 15 bases stayed unmatched. This CDR3 is 17 amino acids long. Germline lookup yields CDR1 MDHEN and CDR2 SYDVKM. The CDR3 spells CASTHQAAQRGQETQYF. For the CDR3, the DNA is TGTGCCAGCACCCACCAGGCAGCCCAGCGGGGCCAAGAGACCCAGTACTTC.

The gene calls are TRBV11-2 and TRBJ1-6, with no clear D. Germline CDR1 SGHAT, CDR2 FQNNGV. The CDR3 has 15 amino acids. V gave up 4 bases and J gave up 7 bases, with 14 bases separating them. The CDR3 region has the DNA TGTGCCAGCAGCTCCCCGGGAACGGGGAATTCACCCCTCCACTTT. The encoded protein is CASSSPGTGNSPLHF.

This clonotype was seen a few times. The V gene is TRBV9, the J gene TRBJ1-6, with D maybe TRBD1 (5 bases). CDR1 SGDLS and CDR2 YYNGEE come from the germline V gene. The CDR3 is 14 amino acids. V lost 0 bases and J 7 bases, leaving 8 bases between the germline ends. CDR3 bases: TGTGCCAGCAGCGTAGGGGGGGAGAATTCACCCCTCCACTTT. Protein product: CASSVGGENSPLHF. The full variable domain, rest sourced from reference TRBV9 and TRBJ1-6, is DSGVTQTPKHLITATGQRVTLRCSPRSGDLSVYWYQQSLDQGLQFLIQYYNGEERAKGNILERFSAQQFPDLHSELNLSSLELGDSALYFCASSVGGENSPLHFGNGTRLTVT.

This clonotype came up many times. V usage is TRBV2 and J usage is TRBJ2-1; D unresolved. CDR3 length: 17 residues. V lost 4 bases and J lost 0, with 16 bases in between. CDR1 SNHLY and CDR2 FYNNEI come from the germline V gene. In DNA, the CDR3 is TGTGCCAGCAGTGTATCGGGTTCGGGTAGCTCCTACAATGAGCAGTTCTTC. It codes for CASSVSGSGSSYNEQFF.

This clonotype has ten or more counts. This chain uses TRBV7-9 with TRBJ2-5; maybe TRBD2 (5 bases). Germline assignment: CDR1 SEHNR and CDR2 FQNEAQ (reference sequence). This CDR3 has 14 amino acids. Deletions cut 5 bases from V and 5 bases from J, with 15 bases between. The CDR3 loop reads CASSQERGSETQYF. The DNA for the CDR3 is TGTGCCAGCAGCCAAGAACGGGGATCCGAGACCCAGTACTTC.

This clonotype occurred many times. The chain couples TRBV10-3 to TRBJ1-1; a weak D match, TRBD1 (5 bases). V lost 4 bases to trimming and J lost 5 bases, with 14 bases between them. The CDR3 sequence is 14 residues long. The germline V gene encodes CDR1 ENHRY and CDR2 SYGVKD. This chain's CDR3 is CAISGTGGRTEAFF. The CDR3 coding sequence is TGTGCCATCAGTGGGACCGGGGGGAGGACTGAAGCTTTCTTT.

In this sample, this clonotype turned up many times. The chain carries TRBV12-3 or TRBV12-4 and TRBJ1-4; tentative D call: TRBD1 (5 bases). The CDR3 runs 17 residues. Trimming left V 6 bases short and J 2 bases short, with 19 bases between. The CDR3 is CASSRFGKTVTNEKLFF. In nucleotides, the CDR3 is TGTGCCAGCAGCAGGTTTGGGAAGACAGTTACTAATGAAAAACTGTTTTTT.

This clonotype has more than one count but fewer than ten. This chain uses TRBV2 with TRBJ2-7; a possible D gene is TRBD1 (5 bases). Germline-derived CDR1 and CDR2 are SNHLY and FYNNEI. The V gene lost 5 bases and the J gene lost 6 bases, with 17 bases spanning the gap. CDR3 length: 14 amino acids. The CDR3 nucleotides are TGTGCCAGCAGTTTCGGACATTCCTTCGGCGAGCAGTACTTC. It codes for CASSFGHSFGEQYF.